This paragraph covers one TCR beta chain sequence. The antigen remains undetermined. Alopecia areata patients provided lesional scalp punch biopsies and peripheral blood, both collected for the study. PBMCs yielded sorted CD4+ and CD8+ T cells. The data belong to a study of CD8+ T cells in alopecia areata. RNA was isolated and reverse transcribed to cDNA, the sequencing template. Assay used: immunoSEQ multiplex PCR; TCRdb lists only in-frame clones, some missing. The table includes around 35,000 clones, 55% detected once. The CDR3 loop spans 15 amino acids. Germline CDR1 and CDR2: ENHRY and SYGVKD. V lost 1 base and J lost 0, with 10 bases in between. Study-level results: Researchers reported that TCR sharing among patients proved less clear than in mice, possibly HLA-linked. Higher clonality was seen in lesional scalp than in normal scalp, especially in alopecia totalis/universalis.

The receptor comes from a human donor with alopecia areata. The sequencing sample was made of NKG2D-high CD8+ T cells sorted from blood. The chain carries TRBV10-3 and TRBJ2-7; D may be TRBD1 (5 bases). The CDR3: CAISEYQGNSYEQYF. DNA for the CDR3: TGTGCCATCAGTGAGTACCAGGGAAACTCCTACGAGCAGTACTTC.